This T cell receptor (beta chain) originates from a study of tumor-infiltrating lymphocytes in oesophageal squamous cell carcinoma. Each CDR3 protein gets one entry after TCRdb re-called the PCR reads with MiXCR. Here the sample spans some 21,000 distinct CDR3 sequences, roughly two fifths being singletons. V was trimmed by 3 bases and J by 1 base, leaving 7 bases between them. CDR3 size: 14 residues. The germline V gene encodes CDR1 MNHEY and CDR2 SMNVEV (reference sequence). This clonotype was picked up many times. The chain combines TRBV27 with TRBJ1-3, with D unresolved. The sequence derives from a male donor with esophageal squamous cell carcinoma. Input material: esophageal tumor tissue. Here the CDR3 reads CASSLVGSGNTIYF. CDR3 nucleotide sequence: TGTGCCAGCAGTTTGGTAGGGTCTGGAAACACCATATATTTT.